This entry describes one TCR beta chain. Its antigen is unidentified. CD8+ and CD4+ T cells taken from blood had their TCR beta sequenced. The CD8+ and CD4+ T cells were negatively isolated, with the TEMRA cells enriched by FACS. The authors reverse transcribed roughly 0.45 to 1 ug RNA with random hexamers. An immunoSEQ multiplex PCR amplified TCR beta CDR3 over 54 Vbeta and 13 Jbeta. TCRdb reprocessed the immunoSEQ multiplex PCR reads via MiXCR and lists one record per CDR3 protein. This table holds about 200,000 distinct CDR3 sequences, 90% to 95% found once. The data were taken from a study of CD8 T cells in Susac syndrome. The study's findings and limits: An acknowledgment was made by the study that its TCR sequencing and HLA analysis involved relatively few individuals.

The receptor comes from a human donor with multiple sclerosis. Material for sequencing was CD4+ T cells from PBMCs.

Here the CDR3 reads CASNGQVLNTEAFF. As DNA, the CDR3 is TGTGCCAGCAATGGACAGGTCCTGAACACTGAAGCTTTCTTT. The chain has TRBV2 and TRBJ1-1; 7 bases align to TRBD1. The CDR3 spans 14 residues. Trimming at V came to 7 bases and at J to 0 bases, leaving 5 bases not matched to a gene. CDR1 SNHLY and CDR2 FYNNEI come from the germline V gene.